One T cell receptor (beta chain) is described in this entry. Its target is not known. This sample is part of a study of cytomegalovirus exposure and HLA in healthy donors. Points from the study as a whole: The likely explanation for a cluster of highly shared sequence variants was sequencing artifact.

Vbeta (60) and Jbeta (13) primers were used in the PCR. Clones were sequenced by immunoSEQ multiplex PCR, and TCRdb holds only the in-frame ones, with some missing. The repertoire holds tens of thousands of clones, roughly four fifths seen once, with around 1.9% in the top ten. Germline V gene lookup returns CDR1 ENHRY and CDR2 SYGVKD. The CDR3 runs to 14 residues. The V end was cut by 2 bases, the J end by 2 bases, with 7 bases between. The receptor was derived from a young woman in good health and CMV-seronegative. What was sequenced was PBMCs. The chain combines TRBV10-3 with TRBJ2-1, with a weak D call TRBD1 (5 bases). The CDR3 coding sequence is TGTGCCATCAGTGAGCTAGGGGCCTACAATGAGCAGTTCTTC. This sequence encodes CAISELGAYNEQFF.